This T cell receptor beta chain came from a study of siplizumab effects on memory and regulatory T cells. Study-wide points: Contribution to the alloresponse seemed major for naive T cells, which also seemed more diverse than memory cells. Sequences below about 10^-5 frequency were poorly captured. As a result, only a minor fraction of alloreactive clones mapped to unstimulated subsets.

Per sample, the assay covered about 9.5 x 10^4 TCR templates. Method: immunoSEQ multiplex PCR; TCRdb's copy keeps in-frame clones and lacks some. The table shows around 100,000 clones, with around 90% occurring only once. V was trimmed by 2 bases and J by 4 bases, leaving 14 bases between them. Per germline, CDR1 GTSNPN and CDR2 SVGIG (reference sequence). The CDR3 spans 14 residues. Comment on this clone: The antigen is not known.

The chain carries TRBV30 and TRBJ1-1, with a tentative D call TRBD1 (5 bases). The source is a human donor in good health. Material: CD4+ T cells sorted from blood. CDR3 protein: CAWSTRGGSTEAFF. In DNA form, the CDR3 reads TGTGCCTGGAGTACACGGGGGGGGTCCACTGAAGCTTTCTTT.